The 5 T cell receptor beta chains presented below share a single source sample, sequenced in a study of cytomegalovirus exposure and HLA in healthy donors. The PCR had 60 Vbeta and 13 Jbeta primers. TCRdb's copy holds only in-frame clones and misses some; the assay was immunoSEQ multiplex PCR. The sample consists of 180,000 or so clones, 65% to 85% of them appearing once. Sequencing input: PBMCs. The source of these receptors is a boy aged 2 to 10 in good health and CMV-seronegative.

The gene calls are TRBV6-5 and TRBJ2-1, with TRBD1 matching over 9 bases. Trimming took 6 bases from V and 7 from J; bases not matched to a gene: 7. CDR3 length: 14 residues. Germline V CDR1 and CDR2: MNHEY, SVGAGI. CDR3 nucleotides: TGTGCCAGCAGGCGGACAGGGGTCGTGAATGAGCAGTTCTTC. Protein: CASRRTGVVNEQFF.

The rearrangement links TRBV5-1 to TRBJ2-2; 10 nucleotides agree with TRBD1. CDR3 length equals 17 residues. Looked up from germline, CDR1 is SGHRS and CDR2 is YFSETQ. Trimming removed 2 bases from V and 5 bases from J; junction bases left unmatched: 9. As DNA, the CDR3 is TGCGCCAGCAGCTTAAACCCCGGGACAGGGGAAACCGGGGAGCTGTTTTTT. Encoded protein: CASSLNPGTGETGELFF.

V is TRBV5-1 and J is TRBJ2-7; D not resolved. Germline CDR1 reads SGHRS; CDR2 reads YFSETQ. The V end lost 4 bases, the J end lost 2 bases, and 19 bases lay between the germline ends. The CDR3 is 16 amino acids. As DNA, the CDR3 is TGCGCCAGCAGCCGCCCTCCTATGGGCCCAACCTACGAGCAGTACTTC. Protein: CASSRPPMGPTYEQYF.

Details on this clone: Other DNA sequences in this specimen translate into the identical CDR3. CDR3 in amino acids: CASSERDYGYTF. The CDR3 region has the DNA TGTGCCAGCAGTGAACGGGACTATGGCTACACCTTC. V gene TRBV6-1 combines with J gene TRBJ1-2; unclear D gene. The V and J ends lost 2 bases and 3 bases respectively, with 4 bases between them. Germline values: CDR1 MNHNS, CDR2 SASEGT. The CDR3 covers 12 residues.

The V and J genes are TRBV7-9 and TRBJ1-1, with a weak D call TRBD1 (6 bases). CDR1 is SEHNR and CDR2 is FQNEAQ in the germline V gene (reference sequence). V lost 0 bases to trimming and J lost 7 bases, with 18 bases between them. The length of the CDR3 is 16 residues. The CDR3 DNA reads TGTGCCAGCAGCTTAGCACCGGACAGAGCGGGGCGTGAAGCTTTCTTT. It yields the protein CASSLAPDRAGREAFF.